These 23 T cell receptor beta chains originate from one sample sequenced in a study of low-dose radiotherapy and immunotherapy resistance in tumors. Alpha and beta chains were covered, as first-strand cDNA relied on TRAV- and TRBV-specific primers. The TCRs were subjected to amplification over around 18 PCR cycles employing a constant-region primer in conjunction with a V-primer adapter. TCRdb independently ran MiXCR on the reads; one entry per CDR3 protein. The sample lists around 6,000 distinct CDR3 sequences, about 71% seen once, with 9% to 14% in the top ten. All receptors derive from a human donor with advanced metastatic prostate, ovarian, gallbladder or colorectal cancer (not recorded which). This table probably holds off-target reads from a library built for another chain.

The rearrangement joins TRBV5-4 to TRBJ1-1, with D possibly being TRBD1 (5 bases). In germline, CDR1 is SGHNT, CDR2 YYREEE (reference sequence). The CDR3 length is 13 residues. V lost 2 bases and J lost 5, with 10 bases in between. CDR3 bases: TGTGCCAGCAGCTTTTCGGAGGGGACTGAAGCTTTCTTT. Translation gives CASSFSEGTEAFF.

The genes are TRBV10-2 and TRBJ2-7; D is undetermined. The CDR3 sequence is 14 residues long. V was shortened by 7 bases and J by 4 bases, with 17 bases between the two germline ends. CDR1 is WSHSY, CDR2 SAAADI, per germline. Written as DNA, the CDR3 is TGCGCCAGCACGTTTACGAGCAATGGGTACGAGCAGTACTTC. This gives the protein CASTFTSNGYEQYF.

The CDR3: CASSQMHRDTEAFF. CDR3 nucleotides: TGTGCCAGCAGCCAAATGCACAGGGACACTGAAGCTTTCTTT. This rearrangement joins TRBV5-6 to TRBJ1-1, with a weak D call TRBD1 (6 bases). CDR3 size: 14 residues. Trimming left V 4 bases short and J 3 bases short, with 13 bases between. Germline V CDR1 and CDR2: SGHDT, YYEEEE.

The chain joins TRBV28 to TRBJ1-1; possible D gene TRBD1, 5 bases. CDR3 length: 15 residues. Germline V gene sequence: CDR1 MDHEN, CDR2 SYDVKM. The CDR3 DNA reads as TGTGCACTCATGACGATCGGGCAGGGGAACACTGAAGCTTTCTTT. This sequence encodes CALMTIGQGNTEAFF.

In DNA, the CDR3 is TGTGCCAGCAGTCCGACAGGGTTGGACACCGGGGAGCTGTTTTTT. It translates to CASSPTGLDTGELFF. This chain connects TRBV6-2 or TRBV6-3 to TRBJ2-2, with TRBD1 matching over 7 bases. Germline values: CDR1 MNHEY, CDR2 SVGEGT. This CDR3 has 15 residues. Trimming removed 5 bases from V and 3 bases from J; junction bases left unmatched: 6.

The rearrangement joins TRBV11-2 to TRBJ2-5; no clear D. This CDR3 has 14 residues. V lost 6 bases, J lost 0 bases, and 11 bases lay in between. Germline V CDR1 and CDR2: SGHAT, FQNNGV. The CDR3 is CASRKTWYQETQYF. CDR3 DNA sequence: TGTGCCAGCAGGAAAACGTGGTACCAAGAGACCCAGTACTTC.

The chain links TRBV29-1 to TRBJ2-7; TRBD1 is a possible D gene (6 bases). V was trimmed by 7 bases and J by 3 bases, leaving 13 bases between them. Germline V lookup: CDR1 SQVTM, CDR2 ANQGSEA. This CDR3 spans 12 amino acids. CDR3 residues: CSGIRDNYEQYF. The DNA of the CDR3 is TGCAGCGGAATCCGGGACAACTACGAGCAGTACTTC.

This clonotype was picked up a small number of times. This CDR3 reads CASSYSGGDNEQFF. The CDR3 region has the DNA TGTGCCAGCAGTTATAGCGGGGGGGACAATGAGCAGTTCTTC. V and J are TRBV2 and TRBJ2-1; 11 nucleotides match TRBD2. The V gene end was trimmed by 5 bases and the J gene end by 5 bases; junction bases not matched to a gene: 2. CDR1 and CDR2 from the germline V gene are SNHLY and FYNNEI. The CDR3 sequence is 14 residues long. The full variable domain, its missing parts supplied by reference TRBV2 and TRBJ2-1, is EPEVTQTPSHQVTQMGQEVILRCVPISNHLYFYWYRQILGQKVEFLVSFYNNEISEKSEIFDDQFSVERPDGSNFTLKIRSTKLEDSAMYFCASSYSGGDNEQFFGPGTRLTVL.

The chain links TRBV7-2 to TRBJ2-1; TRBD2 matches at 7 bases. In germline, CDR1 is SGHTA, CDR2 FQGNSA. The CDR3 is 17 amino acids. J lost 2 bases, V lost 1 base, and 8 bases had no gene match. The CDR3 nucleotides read TGTGCCAGCAGCTTAGGGCTTGGGACTAACCCCTACAATGAGCAGTTCTTC. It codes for CASSLGLGTNPYNEQFF.

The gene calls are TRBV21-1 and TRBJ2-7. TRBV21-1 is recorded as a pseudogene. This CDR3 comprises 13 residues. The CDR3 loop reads CASSTDNSYEQYF. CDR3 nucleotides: TGTGCCAGCAGCACCGACAACTCCTACGAGCAGTACTTC.

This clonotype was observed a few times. The CDR3 DNA follows: TGTGCCAGCAGTGAGAAGACAGGGGGCAGCGAAAACACCATATATTTT. This gives the protein CASSEKTGGSENTIYF. The chain uses TRBV25-1 and TRBJ1-3; 10 nucleotides line up with TRBD1. The trim removed 3 bases at V and 6 bases at J, leaving 8 bases unmatched. Germline V gives CDR1 MGHDK, CDR2 SYGVNS. This CDR3 contains 16 residues.

CDR3 DNA sequence: TGTGCCAGCAGCTTGTACAACCGGGAGCTGTTTTTT. Amino acid sequence: CASSLYNRELFF. The rearrangement joins TRBV5-4 to TRBJ2-2; no reliable D call. CDR3 length: 12 residues. Germline values: CDR1 SGHNT, CDR2 YYREEE (reference sequence). Trimming left V 1 base short and J 9 bases short, with 7 bases between.

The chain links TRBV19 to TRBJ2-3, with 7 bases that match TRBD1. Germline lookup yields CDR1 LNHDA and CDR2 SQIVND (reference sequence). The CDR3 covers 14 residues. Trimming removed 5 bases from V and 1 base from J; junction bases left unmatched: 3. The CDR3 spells CASSATGRTDTQYF. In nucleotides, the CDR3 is TGTGCCAGTAGTGCGACAGGGCGCACAGATACGCAGTATTTT.

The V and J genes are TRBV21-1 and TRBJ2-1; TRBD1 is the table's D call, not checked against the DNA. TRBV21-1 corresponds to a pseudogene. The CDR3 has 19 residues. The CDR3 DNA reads TGTGCCAGCAGCAATGATCACCCTTTTGGACAGCGATTCGACAATGAGCAGTTCTTC. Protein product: CASSNDHPFGQRFDNEQFF.

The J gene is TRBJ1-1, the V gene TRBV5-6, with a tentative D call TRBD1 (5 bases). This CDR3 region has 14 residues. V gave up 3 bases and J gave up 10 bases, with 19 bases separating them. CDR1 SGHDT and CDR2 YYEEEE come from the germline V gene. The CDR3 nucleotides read TGTGCCAGCAGCTCCGGGCGAGGGGACGGTGGAGCTTTCTTT. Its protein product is CASSSGRGDGGAFF.

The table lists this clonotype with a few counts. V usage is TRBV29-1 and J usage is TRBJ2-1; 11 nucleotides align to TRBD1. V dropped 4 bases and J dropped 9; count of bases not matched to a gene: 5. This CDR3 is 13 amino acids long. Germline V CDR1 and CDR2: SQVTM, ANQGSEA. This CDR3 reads CSVADRGLGEQFF. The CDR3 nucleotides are TGCAGCGTTGCGGACAGGGGGCTGGGTGAGCAGTTCTTC.

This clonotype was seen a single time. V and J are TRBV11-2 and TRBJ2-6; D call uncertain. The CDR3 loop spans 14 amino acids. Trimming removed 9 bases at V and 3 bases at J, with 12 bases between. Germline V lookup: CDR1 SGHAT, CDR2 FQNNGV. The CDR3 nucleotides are TGTGCCAGTTACTTGGGTAGTGGGGCCAACGTCCTGACTTTC. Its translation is CASYLGSGANVLTF.

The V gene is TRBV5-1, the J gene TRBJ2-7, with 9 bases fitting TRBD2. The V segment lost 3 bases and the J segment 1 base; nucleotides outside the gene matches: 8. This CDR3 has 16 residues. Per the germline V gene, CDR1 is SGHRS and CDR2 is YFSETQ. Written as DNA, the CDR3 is TGCGCCAGCAGCTGGGGACTAGCCAGGGAGTCCTACGAGCAGTACTTC. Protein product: CASSWGLARESYEQYF. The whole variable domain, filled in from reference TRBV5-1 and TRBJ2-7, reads KAGVTQTPRYLIKTRGQQVTLSCSPISGHRSVSWYQQTPGQGLQFLFEYFSETQRNKGNFPGRFSGRQFSNSRSEMNVSTLELGDSALYLCASSWGLARESYEQYFGPGTRLTVT.

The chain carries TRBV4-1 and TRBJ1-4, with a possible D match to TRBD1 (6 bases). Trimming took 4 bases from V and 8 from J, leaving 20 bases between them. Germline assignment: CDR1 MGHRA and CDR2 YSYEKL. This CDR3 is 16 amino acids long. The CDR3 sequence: CASSPYTGRMEEKLFF. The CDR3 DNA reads TGCGCCAGCAGCCCCTATACAGGGCGAATGGAGGAAAAACTGTTTTTT.

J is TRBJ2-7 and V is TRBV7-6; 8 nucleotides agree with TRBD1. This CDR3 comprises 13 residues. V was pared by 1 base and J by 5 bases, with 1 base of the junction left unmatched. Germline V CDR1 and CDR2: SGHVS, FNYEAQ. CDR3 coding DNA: TGTGCCAGCAGCTTAGGGGACAGGAACGAGCAGTACTTC. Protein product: CASSLGDRNEQYF.

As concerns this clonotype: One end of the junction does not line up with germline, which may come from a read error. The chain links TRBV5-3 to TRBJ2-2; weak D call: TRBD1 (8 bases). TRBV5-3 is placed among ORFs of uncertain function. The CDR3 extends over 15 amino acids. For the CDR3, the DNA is TGTGCCAGCAGCTCTAAACAGGGGGGGGACGGGGAGCTGTTTTTT. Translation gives CASSSKQGGDGELFF.

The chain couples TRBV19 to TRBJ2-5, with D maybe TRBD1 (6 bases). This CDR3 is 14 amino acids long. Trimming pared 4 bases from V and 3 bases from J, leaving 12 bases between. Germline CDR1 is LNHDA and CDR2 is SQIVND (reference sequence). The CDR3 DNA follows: TGTGCCAGTAGTAGCGGACAGAAGAAAGAGACCCAGTACTTC. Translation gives CASSSGQKKETQYF.

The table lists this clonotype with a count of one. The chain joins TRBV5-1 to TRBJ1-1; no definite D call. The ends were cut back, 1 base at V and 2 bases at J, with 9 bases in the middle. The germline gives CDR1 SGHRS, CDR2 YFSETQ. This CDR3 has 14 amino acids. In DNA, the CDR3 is TGCGCCAGCAGCTTGTCCATAGCTAACACTGAAGCTTTCTTT. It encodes CASSLSIANTEAFF.